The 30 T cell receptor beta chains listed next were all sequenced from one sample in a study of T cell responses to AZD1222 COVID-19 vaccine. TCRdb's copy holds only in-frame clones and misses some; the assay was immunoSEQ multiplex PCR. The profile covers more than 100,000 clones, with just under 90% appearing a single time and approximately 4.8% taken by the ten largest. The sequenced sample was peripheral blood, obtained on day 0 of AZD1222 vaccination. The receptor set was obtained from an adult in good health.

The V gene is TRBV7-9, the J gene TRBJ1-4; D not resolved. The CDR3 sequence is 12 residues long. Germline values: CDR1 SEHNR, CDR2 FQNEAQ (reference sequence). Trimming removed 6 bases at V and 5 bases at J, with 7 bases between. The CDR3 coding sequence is TGTGCCAGCAGACCTCAGAATGAAAAACTGTTTTTT. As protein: CASRPQNEKLFF.

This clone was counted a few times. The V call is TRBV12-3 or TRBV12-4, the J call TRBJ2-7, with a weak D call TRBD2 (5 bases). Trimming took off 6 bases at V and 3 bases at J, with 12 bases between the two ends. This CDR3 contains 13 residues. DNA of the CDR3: TGTGCCAGCAGGAGGACTGGAGACTACGAGCAGTACTTC. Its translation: CASRRTGDYEQYF.

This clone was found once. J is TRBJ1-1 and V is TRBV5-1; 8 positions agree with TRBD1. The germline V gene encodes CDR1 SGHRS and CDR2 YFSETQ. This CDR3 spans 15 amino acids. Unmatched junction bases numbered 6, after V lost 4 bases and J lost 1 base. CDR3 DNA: TGCGCCAGCAGCGGCGACAGGGGATGGAACACTGAAGCTTTCTTT. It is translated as CASSGDRGWNTEAFF.

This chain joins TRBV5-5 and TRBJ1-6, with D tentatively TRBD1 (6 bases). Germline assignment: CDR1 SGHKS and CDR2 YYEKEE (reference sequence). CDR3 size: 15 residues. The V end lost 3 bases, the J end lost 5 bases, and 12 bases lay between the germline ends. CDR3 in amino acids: CASSWGAGDNSPLHF. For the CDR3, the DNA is TGTGCCAGCAGCTGGGGGGCAGGGGATAATTCACCCCTCCACTTT.

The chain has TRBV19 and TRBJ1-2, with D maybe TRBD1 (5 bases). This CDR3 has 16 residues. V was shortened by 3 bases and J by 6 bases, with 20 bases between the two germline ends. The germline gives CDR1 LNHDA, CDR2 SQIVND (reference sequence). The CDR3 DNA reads TGTGCCAGTAGTATCCTGGGGACCTACGTTTTGGATGGCTACACCTTC. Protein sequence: CASSILGTYVLDGYTF.

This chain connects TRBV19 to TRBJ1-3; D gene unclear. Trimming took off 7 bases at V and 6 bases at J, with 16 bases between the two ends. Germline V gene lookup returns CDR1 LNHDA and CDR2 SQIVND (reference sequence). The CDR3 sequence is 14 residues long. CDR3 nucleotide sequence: TGTGCCAGTATTCGAAGCGGTCCTTTAAACACCATATATTTT. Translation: CASIRSGPLNTIYF. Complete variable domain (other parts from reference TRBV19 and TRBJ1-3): DGGITQSPKYLFRKEGQNVTLSCEQNLNHDAMYWYRQDPGQGLRLIYYSQIVNDFQKGDIAEGYSVSREKKESFPLTVTSAQKNPTAFYLCASIRSGPLNTIYFGEGSWLTVV.

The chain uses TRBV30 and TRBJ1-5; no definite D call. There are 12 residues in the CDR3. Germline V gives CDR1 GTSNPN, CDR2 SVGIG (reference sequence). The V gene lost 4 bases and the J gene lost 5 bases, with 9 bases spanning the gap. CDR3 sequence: CAWNAHDQPQHF. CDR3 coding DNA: TGTGCCTGGAACGCCCATGATCAGCCCCAGCATTTT.

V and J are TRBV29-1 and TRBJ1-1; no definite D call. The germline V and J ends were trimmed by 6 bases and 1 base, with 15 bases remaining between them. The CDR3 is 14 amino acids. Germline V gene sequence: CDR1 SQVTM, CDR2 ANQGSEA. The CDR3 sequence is CSVALLSGNTEAFF. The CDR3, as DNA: TGCAGCGTGGCCCTCTTGTCGGGGAACACTGAAGCTTTCTTT.

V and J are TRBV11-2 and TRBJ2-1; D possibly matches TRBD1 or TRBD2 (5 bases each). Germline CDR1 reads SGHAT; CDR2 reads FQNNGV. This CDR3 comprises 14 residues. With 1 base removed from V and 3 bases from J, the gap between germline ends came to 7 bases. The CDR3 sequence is CASSLGGNYNEQFF. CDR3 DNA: TGTGCCAGCAGCTTAGGGGGGAACTACAATGAGCAGTTCTTC.

Here the CDR3 DNA reads TGCGCCAGCAGCCAACCGACAGGGGCTGGAAACACCATATATTTT. This sequence encodes CASSQPTGAGNTIYF. The chain recombines TRBV4-1 with TRBJ1-3; 8 bases map to TRBD1. Germline assignment: CDR1 MGHRA and CDR2 YSYEKL. CDR3 length equals 15 residues. The V and J ends lost 2 bases and 2 bases, in that order; junction bases with no gene match: 2.

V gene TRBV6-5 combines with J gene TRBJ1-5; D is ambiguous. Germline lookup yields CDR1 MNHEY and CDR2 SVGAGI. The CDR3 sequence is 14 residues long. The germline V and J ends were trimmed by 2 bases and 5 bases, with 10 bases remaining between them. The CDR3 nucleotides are TGTGCCAGCAGTTACAATCTCCTCGATCAGCCCCAGCATTTT. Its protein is CASSYNLLDQPQHF.

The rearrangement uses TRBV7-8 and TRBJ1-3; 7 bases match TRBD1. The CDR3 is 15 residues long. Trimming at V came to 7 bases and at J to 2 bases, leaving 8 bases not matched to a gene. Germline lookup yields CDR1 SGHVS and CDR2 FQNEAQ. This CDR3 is CASKSNRGTGNTIYF. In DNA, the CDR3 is TGTGCCAGCAAATCCAACAGGGGAACTGGAAACACCATATATTTT.

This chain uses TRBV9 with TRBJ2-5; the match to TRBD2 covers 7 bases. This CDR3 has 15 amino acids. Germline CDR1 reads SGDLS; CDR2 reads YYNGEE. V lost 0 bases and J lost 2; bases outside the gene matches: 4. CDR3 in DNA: TGTGCCAGCAGCGTAGTTGCGGGAGCTCAAGAGACCCAGTACTTC. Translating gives CASSVVAGAQETQYF.

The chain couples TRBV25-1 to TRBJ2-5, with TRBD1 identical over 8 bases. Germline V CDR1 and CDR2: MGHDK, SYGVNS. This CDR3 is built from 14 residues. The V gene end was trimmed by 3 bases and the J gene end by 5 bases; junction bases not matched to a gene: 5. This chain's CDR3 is CASSDGQGRETQYF. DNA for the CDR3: TGTGCCAGCAGTGACGGACAGGGACGGGAGACCCAGTACTTC.

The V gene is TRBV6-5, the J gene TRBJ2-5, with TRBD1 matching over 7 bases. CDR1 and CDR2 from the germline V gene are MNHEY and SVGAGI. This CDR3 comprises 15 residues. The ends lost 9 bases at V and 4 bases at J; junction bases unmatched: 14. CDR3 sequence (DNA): TGTGCCAGTAACAGAGGGGGCGCAGGGGGAGAGACCCAGTACTTC. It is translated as CASNRGGAGGETQYF.

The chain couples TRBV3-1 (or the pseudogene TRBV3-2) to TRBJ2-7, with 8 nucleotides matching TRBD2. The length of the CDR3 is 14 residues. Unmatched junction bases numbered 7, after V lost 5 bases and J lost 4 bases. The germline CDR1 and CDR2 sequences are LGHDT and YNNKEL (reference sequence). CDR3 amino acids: CASSAGTSFYEQYF. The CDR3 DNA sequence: TGTGCCAGCAGCGCAGGGACTAGTTTTTACGAGCAGTACTTC.

This CDR3 reads CASRPDSRYEQYF. As DNA, the CDR3 is TGTGCCAGCAGGCCAGACAGCCGCTACGAGCAGTACTTC. This chain joins TRBV6-6 and TRBJ2-7; TRBD1 is a possible D gene (5 bases). Germline CDR1 MNHNY, CDR2 SVGAGI (reference sequence). This CDR3 spans 13 amino acids. V lost 6 bases and J 3 bases, leaving 12 bases between the germline ends.

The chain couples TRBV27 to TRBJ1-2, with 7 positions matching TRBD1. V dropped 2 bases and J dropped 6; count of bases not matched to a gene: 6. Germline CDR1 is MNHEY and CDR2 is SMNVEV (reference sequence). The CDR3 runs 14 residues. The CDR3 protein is CASSLDRAGDGYTF. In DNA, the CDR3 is TGTGCCAGCAGTTTAGACAGGGCTGGGGATGGCTACACCTTC.

CDR3 sequence (DNA): TGTGCCAGCAGCTTATCACGTTACAATGAGCAGTTCTTC. Encoded protein: CASSLSRYNEQFF. The V and J genes are TRBV7-6 and TRBJ2-1; no clear D gene. From germline, CDR1 is SGHVS and CDR2 FNYEAQ. Deletions cut 2 bases from V and 4 bases from J, with 6 bases between. This CDR3 comprises 13 residues.

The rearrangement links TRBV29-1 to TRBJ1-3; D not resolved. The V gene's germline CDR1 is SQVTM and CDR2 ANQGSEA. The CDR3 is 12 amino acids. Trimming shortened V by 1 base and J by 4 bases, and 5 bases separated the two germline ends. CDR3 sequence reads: CSVEVDGNTIYF. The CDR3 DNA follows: TGCAGCGTTGAAGTCGACGGAAACACCATATATTTT.

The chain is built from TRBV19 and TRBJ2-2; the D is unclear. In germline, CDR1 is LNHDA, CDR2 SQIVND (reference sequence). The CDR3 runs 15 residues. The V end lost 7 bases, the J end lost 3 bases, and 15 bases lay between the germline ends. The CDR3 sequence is CASKEHQGYTGELFF. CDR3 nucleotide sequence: TGTGCCAGTAAAGAACACCAAGGTTACACCGGGGAGCTGTTTTTT.

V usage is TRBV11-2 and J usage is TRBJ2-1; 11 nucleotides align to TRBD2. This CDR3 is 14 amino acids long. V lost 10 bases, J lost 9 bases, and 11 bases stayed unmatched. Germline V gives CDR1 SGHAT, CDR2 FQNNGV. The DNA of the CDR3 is TGTGCCACTAGCGGGGGGCCCCTGGGGGGTGAGCAGTTCTTC. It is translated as CATSGGPLGGEQFF.

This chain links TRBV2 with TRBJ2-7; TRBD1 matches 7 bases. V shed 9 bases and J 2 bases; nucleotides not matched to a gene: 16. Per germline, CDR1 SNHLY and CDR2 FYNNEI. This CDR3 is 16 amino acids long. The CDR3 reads CASKIASGTDPYEQYF. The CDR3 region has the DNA TGTGCCAGTAAGATCGCTTCCGGGACAGATCCCTACGAGCAGTACTTC.

CDR3 protein: CATSREPGQAYEQYF. The CDR3 region has the DNA TGTGCCACCAGCAGAGAACCGGGACAGGCCTACGAGCAGTACTTC. This chain uses TRBV15 with TRBJ2-7; 8 nucleotides agree with TRBD1. CDR3 length equals 15 residues. Trimming cost V 0 bases and J 2 bases; bases outside gene matches: 3. Germline-derived CDR1 and CDR2 are LNHNV and YYDKDF (reference sequence).

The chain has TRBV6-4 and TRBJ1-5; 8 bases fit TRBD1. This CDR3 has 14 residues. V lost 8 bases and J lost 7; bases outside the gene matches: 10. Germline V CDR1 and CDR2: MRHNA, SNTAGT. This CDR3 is CASGVGQGSQPQHF. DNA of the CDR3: TGTGCCAGCGGGGTTGGACAGGGCAGCCAGCCCCAGCATTTT.

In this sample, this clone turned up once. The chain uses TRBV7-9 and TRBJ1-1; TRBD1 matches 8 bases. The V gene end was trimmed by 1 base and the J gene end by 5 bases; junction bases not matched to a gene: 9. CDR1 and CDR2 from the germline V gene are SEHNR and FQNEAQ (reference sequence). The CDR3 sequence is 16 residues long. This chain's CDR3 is CASSLVQGAPGTEAFF. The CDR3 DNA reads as TGTGCCAGCAGCTTAGTCCAGGGGGCGCCTGGTACTGAAGCTTTCTTT.

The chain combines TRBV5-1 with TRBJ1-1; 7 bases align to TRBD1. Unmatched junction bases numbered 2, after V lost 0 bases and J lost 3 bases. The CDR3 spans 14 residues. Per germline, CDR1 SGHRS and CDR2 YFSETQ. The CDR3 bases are TGCGCCAGCAGCTTGGGTACAGGGGACACTGAAGCTTTCTTT. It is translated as CASSLGTGDTEAFF.

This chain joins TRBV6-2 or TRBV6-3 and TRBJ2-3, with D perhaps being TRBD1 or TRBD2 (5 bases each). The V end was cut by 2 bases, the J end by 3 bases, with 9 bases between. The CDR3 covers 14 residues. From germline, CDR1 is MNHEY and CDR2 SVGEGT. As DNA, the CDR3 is TGTGCCAGCAGTTACAAGAGGGGAACAGATACGCAGTATTTT. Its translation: CASSYKRGTDTQYF.

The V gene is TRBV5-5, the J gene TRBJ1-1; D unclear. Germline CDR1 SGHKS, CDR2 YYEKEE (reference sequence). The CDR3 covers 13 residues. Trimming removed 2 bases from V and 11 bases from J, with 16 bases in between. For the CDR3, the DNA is TGTGCCAGCAGCTTAAGTACAGCAGATTGGGCTTTCTTT. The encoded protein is CASSLSTADWAFF.

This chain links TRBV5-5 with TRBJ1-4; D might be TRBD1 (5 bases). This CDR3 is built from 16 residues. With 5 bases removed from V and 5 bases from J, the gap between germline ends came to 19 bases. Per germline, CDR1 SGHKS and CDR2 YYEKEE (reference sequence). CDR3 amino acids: CASRVRPGTLNEKLFF. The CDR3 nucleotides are TGTGCCAGCAGGGTAAGGCCCGGGACCCTCAATGAAAAACTGTTTTTT.